These 32 T cell receptor beta chains came from one sample sequenced in a study of T cell responses to AZD1222 COVID-19 vaccine. Profiling relied on immunoSEQ multiplex PCR, and the TCRdb table lists in-frame clones only, not all of them. The repertoire holds around 70,000 clones, around 86% seen once, with about 2.7% in the top ten. The sequenced sample was peripheral blood, obtained on day 0 of AZD1222 vaccination. These receptors all stem from an adult in good health.

The gene calls are TRBV5-1 and TRBJ2-1, with D perhaps TRBD1 (6 bases). Trimming cost V 0 bases and J 6 bases, with 10 bases left between them. CDR1 is SGHRS and CDR2 is YFSETQ in the germline V gene. This CDR3 region has 14 residues. The CDR3 reads CASSLGTAVNEQFF. CDR3 nucleotides: TGCGCCAGCAGCTTGGGGACAGCCGTCAATGAGCAGTTCTTC.

CDR3: CASSFNWGEQYF. The CDR3 bases are TGTGCCAGCAGTTTTAATTGGGGCGAGCAGTACTTC. The chain combines TRBV27 with TRBJ2-7; D gene uncertain. V was clipped by 3 bases and J by 6 bases, with 9 bases between them. CDR3 length: 12 amino acids. Germline V lookup: CDR1 MNHEY, CDR2 SMNVEV (reference sequence).

This chain connects TRBV5-4 to TRBJ2-1; 9 bases fit TRBD2. CDR1 is SGHNT and CDR2 is YYREEE in the germline V gene (reference sequence). The CDR3 is 17 residues long. Trimming at V came to 7 bases and at J to 3 bases, leaving 14 bases not matched to a gene. The CDR3 DNA reads TGTGCCAGCCGAAGTTGGGTCGGCGGGGGGGACTACAATGAGCAGTTCTTC. This encodes CASRSWVGGGDYNEQFF.

The genes are TRBV5-1 and TRBJ1-2, with TRBD1 matching 8 bases. The junction had 8 bases not matched to a gene; V was cut back by 0 bases and J by 4 bases. The germline V gene encodes CDR1 SGHRS and CDR2 YFSETQ. This CDR3 contains 16 residues. CDR3 bases: TGCGCCAGCAGCTTGGTTTCGGTACAGGGGGTCTATGGCTACACCTTC. Amino acid sequence: CASSLVSVQGVYGYTF.

The chain employs TRBV28 and TRBJ1-4; maybe TRBD1 (6 bases). This CDR3 has 14 amino acids. The V end lost 5 bases, the J end lost 8 bases, and 15 bases lay between the germline ends. Germline-derived CDR1 and CDR2 are MDHEN and SYDVKM. CDR3 protein: CASSLQGHEEKLFF. The CDR3 nucleotides read TGTGCCAGCAGTCTACAGGGTCACGAGGAAAAACTGTTTTTT.

This chain uses TRBV10-3 with TRBJ2-6; no definite D call. CDR3 size: 18 residues. The V end was cut by 0 bases, the J end by 0 bases, with 12 bases between. Germline loops: CDR1 ENHRY, CDR2 SYGVKD. The CDR3 DNA sequence: TGTGCCATCAGTGAGTCTAAAGCGAGGAACTCTGGGGCCAACGTCCTGACTTTC. This translates into CAISESKARNSGANVLTF.

V is TRBV6-1 and J is TRBJ2-1; D unclear. The CDR3 runs 17 residues. V gave up 4 bases and J gave up 2 bases, with 18 bases separating them. Germline CDR1 and CDR2: MNHNS and SASEGT. CDR3 bases: TGTGCCAGCAGTGCTTTGCCCGGGCTCTCCCCCTACAATGAGCAGTTCTTC. Amino acids: CASSALPGLSPYNEQFF.

V is TRBV2 and J is TRBJ2-1, with 7 bases that match TRBD1. Trimming cost V 8 bases and J 7 bases; bases outside gene matches: 5. This CDR3 contains 12 residues. Germline V gene sequence: CDR1 SNHLY, CDR2 FYNNEI. The CDR3 spells CASQLQGNEQFF. CDR3 sequence (DNA): TGTGCCAGCCAACTACAGGGGAATGAGCAGTTCTTC.

This rearrangement joins TRBV4-2 to TRBJ1-5, with no clear D. Germline V CDR1 and CDR2: LGHNA, YNFKEQ. V was shortened by 3 bases and J by 4 bases, with 10 bases between the two germline ends. The CDR3 consists of 14 residues. The CDR3 DNA reads TGTGCCAGCAGCCACCCCGGCTCAAATCAGCCCCAGCATTTT. The encoded protein is CASSHPGSNQPQHF.

V and J are TRBV5-5 and TRBJ1-1; 9 bases are shared with TRBD1. This CDR3 is built from 14 residues. V dropped 0 bases and J dropped 6; count of bases not matched to a gene: 3. Germline CDR1 and CDR2: SGHKS and YYEKEE (reference sequence). CDR3 protein: CASSLVDRGAEAFF. The CDR3, as DNA: TGTGCCAGCAGCTTGGTCGACAGGGGGGCTGAAGCTTTCTTT.

This chain links TRBV28 with TRBJ2-1; 14 bases are a match to TRBD2. Germline V gene data show CDR1 as MDHEN and CDR2 as SYDVKM. Unmatched junction bases numbered 11, after V lost 6 bases and J lost 7 bases. This CDR3 spans 17 amino acids. The CDR3 is CASRWTSGGTARNEQFF. The CDR3 DNA is TGTGCCAGCAGGTGGACTAGCGGGGGGACAGCCCGGAATGAGCAGTTCTTC.

CDR3 nucleotides: TGCAGCGTGAGGGGGGATGAGCAGTTCTTC. It yields the protein CSVRGDEQFF. The rearrangement joins TRBV29-1 to TRBJ2-1, with D possibly being TRBD1 or TRBD2 (6 bases each). The germline V and J ends were trimmed by 6 bases and 8 bases, with 8 bases remaining between them. This CDR3 has 10 amino acids. The germline gives CDR1 SQVTM, CDR2 ANQGSEA.

This clone is a singleton in its sample. CDR3: CASSLQTGSSNQPQHF. In nucleotides, the CDR3 is TGTGCCAGCAGCCTTCAGACAGGGTCAAGCAATCAGCCCCAGCATTTT. The chain is built from TRBV7-2 and TRBJ1-5; 7 bases line up with TRBD1. Germline V gene lookup returns CDR1 SGHTA and CDR2 FQGNSA. The junction had 8 bases not matched to a gene; V was cut back by 5 bases and J by 1 base. This CDR3 contains 16 residues.

The chain links TRBV5-1 to TRBJ2-6; TRBD1 matches 9 bases. Germline V gene sequence: CDR1 SGHRS, CDR2 YFSETQ. The CDR3 sequence is 18 residues long. J was trimmed by 0 bases and V by 0 bases; bases with no gene match: 4. The CDR3 is CASSLAGTGNSGANVLTF. The CDR3 coding sequence is TGCGCCAGCAGCTTGGCCGGGACAGGGAACTCTGGGGCCAACGTCCTGACTTTC.

The chain carries TRBV5-1 and TRBJ2-7; D gene unclear. This CDR3 region has 14 residues. V was pared by 0 bases and J by 2 bases, with 9 bases between. Germline CDR1 and CDR2: SGHRS and YFSETQ. The CDR3 DNA is TGCGCCAGCAGCTTGGCCCTGGGAACCTACGAGCAGTACTTC. This gives the protein CASSLALGTYEQYF.

The V call is TRBV7-2, the J call TRBJ2-7; 7 nucleotides agree with TRBD1. The V gene's germline CDR1 is SGHTA and CDR2 FQGNSA. The V and J ends lost 1 base and 3 bases, in that order; junction bases with no gene match: 0. This CDR3 comprises 13 residues. DNA for the CDR3: TGTGCCAGCAGCTTAGGGACAGGCTACGAGCAGTACTTC. Protein sequence: CASSLGTGYEQYF.

The chain combines TRBV6-1 with TRBJ1-4; TRBD1 is a possible D gene (5 bases). Trimming pared 2 bases from V and 4 bases from J, leaving 11 bases between. Germline V gene sequence: CDR1 MNHNS, CDR2 SASEGT. This CDR3 contains 15 residues. CDR3 protein: CASSEQPGYNEKLFF. Here the CDR3 DNA reads TGTGCCAGCAGTGAACAACCAGGGTATAATGAAAAACTGTTTTTT.

The chain recombines TRBV29-1 with TRBJ2-5, with 12 bases lining up with TRBD1. Trimming cost V 7 bases and J 4 bases; bases outside gene matches: 4. CDR1 SQVTM and CDR2 ANQGSEA come from the germline V gene. The CDR3 runs 13 residues. The CDR3 region is CSGGQGAGETQYF. The DNA of the CDR3 is TGCAGCGGGGGACAGGGGGCCGGAGAGACCCAGTACTTC.

The chain has TRBV24-1 and TRBJ2-7, with 8 bases that match TRBD1. The CDR3 runs to 13 residues. V lost 4 bases, J lost 10 bases, and 8 bases stayed unmatched. Per the germline V gene, CDR1 is KGHDR and CDR2 is SFDVKD. The CDR3 sequence: CATSDPGQGFQYF. CDR3 sequence (DNA): TGTGCCACCAGTGACCCAGGACAGGGCTTTCAGTACTTC.

The V gene is TRBV2, the J gene TRBJ1-3, with no clear D. V lost 6 bases, J lost 9 bases, and 12 bases lay in between. This CDR3 spans 12 amino acids. Germline V gives CDR1 SNHLY, CDR2 FYNNEI. CDR3 in amino acids: CASSHTMGTIYF. The CDR3 DNA follows: TGTGCCAGCAGCCATACAATGGGCACCATATATTTT.

The rearrangement links TRBV27 to TRBJ1-4; a possible D gene is TRBD1 (5 bases). V was clipped by 2 bases and J by 7 bases, with 11 bases between them. The germline V gene encodes CDR1 MNHEY and CDR2 SMNVEV (reference sequence). CDR3 size: 14 residues. The CDR3 sequence: CASSLVGVVEKLFF. In DNA form, the CDR3 reads TGTGCCAGCAGTTTAGTAGGGGTCGTTGAAAAACTGTTTTTT.

The chain employs TRBV21-1 and TRBJ1-2; no check of the table's D call, TRBD1, against the DNA was made. TRBV21-1 is a pseudogene. CDR3 length equals 17 residues. The DNA for the CDR3 is TGTGCCAGCAGCAAAGGGGCGGCAGGGGGATTTTTGGAGGGCTACACCTTC. As protein: CASSKGAAGGFLEGYTF.

This chain uses TRBV7-6 with TRBJ2-3; D is undetermined. The CDR3 length is 15 residues. In germline, CDR1 is SGHVS, CDR2 FNYEAQ. Trimming took off 2 bases at V and 0 bases at J, with 9 bases between the two ends. The CDR3 nucleotides read TGTGCCAGCAGCTTAACTGGGGTCAGCACAGATACGCAGTATTTT. Its translation: CASSLTGVSTDTQYF.

The gene calls are TRBV3-1 (or the pseudogene TRBV3-2) and TRBJ2-5; TRBD1 matches at 9 bases. The V segment lost 2 bases and the J segment 4 bases; nucleotides outside the gene matches: 5. The CDR3 spans 15 residues. CDR1 and CDR2 from the germline V gene are LGHDT and YNNKEL (reference sequence). CDR3 sequence reads: CASSQRDRVLETQYF. The CDR3 DNA is TGTGCCAGCAGCCAAAGGGACAGGGTTTTAGAGACCCAGTACTTC.

This clone showed up just once. The chain links TRBV7-3 to TRBJ2-3; D gene uncertain. Looked up from germline, CDR1 is SGHTA and CDR2 is FQGTGA. V lost 5 bases and J lost 0, with 9 bases in between. The CDR3 runs to 14 residues. DNA of the CDR3: TGTGCCAGCAGCCGGAGCTCTAGCACAGATACGCAGTATTTT. This codes for CASSRSSSTDTQYF.

This clone was detected once. V is TRBV11-1 and J is TRBJ1-1; D gene ambiguous. V dropped 5 bases and J dropped 2 bases, with 12 bases sitting between them. In germline, CDR1 is SGHAT, CDR2 FQDESV (reference sequence). The CDR3 extends over 14 amino acids. Written as DNA, the CDR3 is TGTGCCAGCAGCCATGTTAACACAAACACTGAAGCTTTCTTT. This encodes CASSHVNTNTEAFF.

V gene TRBV3-1 (or the pseudogene TRBV3-2) combines with J gene TRBJ1-2, with D uncertain. The CDR3 is 12 residues long. V lost 5 bases and J lost 7, with 11 bases in between. Germline-derived CDR1 and CDR2 are LGHDT and YNNKEL (reference sequence). This chain's CDR3 is CASSSRRAGYTF. The CDR3 nucleotides read TGTGCCAGCAGCTCCCGAAGGGCTGGCTACACCTTC.

The rearrangement uses TRBV6-1 and TRBJ2-1; a weak D match, TRBD2 (6 bases). V was trimmed by 3 bases and J by 6 bases, leaving 18 bases between them. CDR1 MNHNS and CDR2 SASEGT come from the germline V gene. This CDR3 comprises 16 residues. The CDR3 protein is CASSEVLALSGNEQFF. The CDR3 region has the DNA TGTGCCAGCAGTGAGGTGCTAGCCCTTAGCGGCAATGAGCAGTTCTTC.

The chain combines TRBV24-1 with TRBJ2-5; D not certain. In germline, CDR1 is KGHDR, CDR2 SFDVKD. The CDR3 runs 13 residues. Trimming took off 5 bases at V and 5 bases at J, with 11 bases between the two ends. CDR3 DNA: TGTGCCACCAGTGGGGGTTTTGGTGAGACCCAGTACTTC. It encodes CATSGGFGETQYF.

V usage is TRBV14 and J usage is TRBJ1-2; D perhaps matches TRBD1 (6 bases). V gave up 4 bases and J gave up 6 bases, with 15 bases separating them. The germline V gene encodes CDR1 SGHDN and CDR2 FVKESK. This CDR3 comprises 14 residues. The CDR3: CASSPSGQRDGYTF. The CDR3 bases are TGTGCCAGCAGCCCTTCCGGACAGAGGGATGGCTACACCTTC.

V gene TRBV7-9 combines with J gene TRBJ2-1; TRBD1 matches 8 bases. CDR1 and CDR2 from the germline V gene are SEHNR and FQNEAQ (reference sequence). J was trimmed by 13 bases and V by 5 bases; bases with no gene match: 4. The CDR3 consists of 11 residues. In DNA form, the CDR3 reads TGTGCCAGCAGCCCCGGACAGGGCCAGTTCTTC. Amino acid sequence: CASSPGQGQFF.

CDR3 in DNA: TGTGCCAGCAGCCAAGAATTAACCCCAAACACTGAAGCTTTCTTT. This gives the protein CASSQELTPNTEAFF. The J gene is TRBJ1-1, the V gene TRBV3-1 (or the pseudogene TRBV3-2); no clear D gene. V lost 0 bases and J lost 2, with 10 bases in between. The CDR3 spans 15 residues. CDR1 is LGHDT and CDR2 is YNNKEL in the germline V gene (reference sequence).